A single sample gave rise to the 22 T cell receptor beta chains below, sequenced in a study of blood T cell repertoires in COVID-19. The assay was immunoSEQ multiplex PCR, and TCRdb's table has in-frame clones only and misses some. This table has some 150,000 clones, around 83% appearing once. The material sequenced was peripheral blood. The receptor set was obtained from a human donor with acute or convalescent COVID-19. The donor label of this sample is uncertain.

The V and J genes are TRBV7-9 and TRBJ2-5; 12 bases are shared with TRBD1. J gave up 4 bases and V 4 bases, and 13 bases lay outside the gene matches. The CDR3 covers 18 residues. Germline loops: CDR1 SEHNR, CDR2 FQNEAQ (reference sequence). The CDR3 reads CASSSRRGTGGFRETQYF. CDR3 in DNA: TGTGCCAGCAGCTCCCGTAGGGGGACAGGGGGCTTCCGAGAGACCCAGTACTTC.

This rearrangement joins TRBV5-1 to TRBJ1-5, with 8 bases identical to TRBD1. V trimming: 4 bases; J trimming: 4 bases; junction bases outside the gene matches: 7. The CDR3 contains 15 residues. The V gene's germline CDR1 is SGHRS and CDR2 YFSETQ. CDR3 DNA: TGCGCCAGCAGCGTGACGACAGGGGCGAATCAGCCCCAGCATTTT. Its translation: CASSVTTGANQPQHF.

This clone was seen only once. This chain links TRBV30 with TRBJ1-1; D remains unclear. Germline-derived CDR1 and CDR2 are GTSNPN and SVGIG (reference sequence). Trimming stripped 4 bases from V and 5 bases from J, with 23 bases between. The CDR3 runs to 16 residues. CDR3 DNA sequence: TGTGCCTGGAATAGAAAGACCGGAACGGGGTTAACTGAAGCTTTCTTT. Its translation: CAWNRKTGTGLTEAFF. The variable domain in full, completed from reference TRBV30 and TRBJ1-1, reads SQTIHQWPATLVQPVGSPLSLECTVEGTSNPNLYWYRQAAGRGLQLLFYSVGIGQISSEVPQNLSASRPQDRQFILSSKKLLLSDSGFYLCAWNRKTGTGLTEAFFGQGTRLTVV.

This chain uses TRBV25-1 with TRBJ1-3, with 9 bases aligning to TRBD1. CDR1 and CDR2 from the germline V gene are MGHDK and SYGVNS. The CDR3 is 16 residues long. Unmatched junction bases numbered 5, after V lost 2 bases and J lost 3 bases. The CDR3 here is CASSEGTGSFGNTIYF. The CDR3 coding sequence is TGTGCCAGCAGTGAAGGGACAGGGTCGTTTGGAAACACCATATATTTT.

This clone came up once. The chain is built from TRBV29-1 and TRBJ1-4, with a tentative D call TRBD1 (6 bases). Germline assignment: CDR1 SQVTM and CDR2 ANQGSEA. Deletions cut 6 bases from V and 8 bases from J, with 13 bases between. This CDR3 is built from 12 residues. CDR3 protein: CSVLLGAEKLFF. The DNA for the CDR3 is TGCAGCGTCCTGCTGGGGGCGGAAAAACTGTTTTTT.

As DNA, the CDR3 is TGTGCCAGCAGCTTGATCCGGGGATCCCAGCCCCAGCATTTT. Protein: CASSLIRGSQPQHF. The chain links TRBV5-6 to TRBJ1-5; D ambiguous. CDR1 and CDR2 from the germline V gene are SGHDT and YYEEEE. The CDR3 totals 14 residues. Trimming pared 1 base from V and 7 bases from J, leaving 12 bases between.

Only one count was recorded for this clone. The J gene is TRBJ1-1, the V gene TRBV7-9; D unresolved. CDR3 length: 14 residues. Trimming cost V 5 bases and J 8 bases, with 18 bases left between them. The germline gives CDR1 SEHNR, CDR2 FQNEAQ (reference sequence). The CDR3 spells CASSLSVNTDEAFF. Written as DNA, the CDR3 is TGTGCCAGCAGCCTTAGCGTAAATACGGACGAAGCTTTCTTT.

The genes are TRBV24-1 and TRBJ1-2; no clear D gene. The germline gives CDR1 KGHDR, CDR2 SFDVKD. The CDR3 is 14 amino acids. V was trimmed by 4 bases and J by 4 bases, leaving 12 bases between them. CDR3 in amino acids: CATSDRDWRYGYTF. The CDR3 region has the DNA TGTGCCACCAGTGACAGAGACTGGCGCTATGGCTACACCTTC.

The CDR3 coding sequence is TGCGCCAGCAGCCCTCCACTAGTGCCGGGTACCGGGGAGCTGTTTTTT. Amino acid sequence: CASSPPLVPGTGELFF. J is TRBJ2-2 and V is TRBV5-1, with D possibly being TRBD2 (5 bases). V was pared by 4 bases and J by 5 bases, with 18 bases between. The length of the CDR3 is 16 residues. Germline CDR1 and CDR2: SGHRS and YFSETQ. Variable domain in full (rest from reference TRBV5-1 and TRBJ2-2): KAGVTQTPRYLIKTRGQQVTLSCSPISGHRSVSWYQQTPGQGLQFLFEYFSETQRNKGNFPGRFSGRQFSNSRSEMNVSTLELGDSALYLCASSPPLVPGTGELFFGEGSRLTVL.

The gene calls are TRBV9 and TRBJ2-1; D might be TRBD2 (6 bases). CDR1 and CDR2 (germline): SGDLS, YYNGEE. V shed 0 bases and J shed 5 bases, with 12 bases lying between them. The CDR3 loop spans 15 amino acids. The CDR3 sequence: CASSVAGADNNEQFF. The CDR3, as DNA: TGTGCCAGCAGCGTAGCGGGAGCGGATAACAATGAGCAGTTCTTC.

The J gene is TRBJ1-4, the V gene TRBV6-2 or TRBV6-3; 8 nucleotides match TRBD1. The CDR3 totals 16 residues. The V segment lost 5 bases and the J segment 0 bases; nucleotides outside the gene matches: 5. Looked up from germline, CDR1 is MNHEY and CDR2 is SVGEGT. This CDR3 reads CASSLGTGATNEKLFF. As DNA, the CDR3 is TGTGCCAGCAGTCTCGGGACAGGAGCAACTAATGAAAAACTGTTTTTT.

This CDR3 reads CASSLFLPYPGQGDPMNTEAFF. CDR3 sequence (DNA): TGTGCCAGCAGCTTATTTCTGCCTTATCCGGGACAGGGGGACCCAATGAACACTGAAGCTTTCTTT. This chain links TRBV7-6 with TRBJ1-1, with 11 bases lining up with TRBD1. The germline CDR1 and CDR2 sequences are SGHVS and FNYEAQ. The CDR3 spans 22 residues. Trimming removed 2 bases from V and 0 bases from J; junction bases left unmatched: 20. Full variable domain (missing parts from reference TRBV7-6 and TRBJ1-1): GAGVSQSPRYKVTKRGQDVALRCDPISGHVSLYWYRQALGQGPEFLTYFNYEAQQDKSGLPNDRFSAERPEGSISTLTIQRTEQRDSAMYRCASSLFLPYPGQGDPMNTEAFFGQGTRLTVV.

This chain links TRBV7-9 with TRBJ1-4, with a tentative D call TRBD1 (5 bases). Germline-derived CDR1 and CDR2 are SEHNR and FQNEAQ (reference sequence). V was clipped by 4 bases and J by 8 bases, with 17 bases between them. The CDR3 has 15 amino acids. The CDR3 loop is CASSYQGRVEEKLFF. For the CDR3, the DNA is TGTGCCAGCAGCTACCAGGGTCGAGTGGAGGAAAAACTGTTTTTT. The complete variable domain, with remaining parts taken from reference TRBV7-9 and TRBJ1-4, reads DTGVSQNPRHKITKRGQNVTFRCDPISEHNRLYWYRQTLGQGPEFLTYFQNEAQLEKSRLLSDRFSAERPKGSFSTLEIQRTEQGDSAMYLCASSYQGRVEEKLFFGSGTQLSVL.

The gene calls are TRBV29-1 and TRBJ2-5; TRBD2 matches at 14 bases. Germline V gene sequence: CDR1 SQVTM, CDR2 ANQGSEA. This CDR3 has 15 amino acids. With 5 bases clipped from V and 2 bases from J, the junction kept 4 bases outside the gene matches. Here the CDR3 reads CSVRGTSGSQETQYF. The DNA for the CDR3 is TGCAGCGTTCGCGGGACTAGCGGGAGTCAAGAGACCCAGTACTTC.

The CDR3 loop is CATSETSLTRPGELFF. The CDR3 nucleotides read TGTGCCACCAGTGAGACTAGCCTAACACGACCCGGGGAGCTGTTTTTT. This chain connects TRBV24-1 to TRBJ2-2, with 7 bases lining up with TRBD2. The CDR3 contains 16 residues. V trimming: 4 bases; J trimming: 6 bases; junction bases outside the gene matches: 10. CDR1 is KGHDR and CDR2 is SFDVKD in the germline V gene.

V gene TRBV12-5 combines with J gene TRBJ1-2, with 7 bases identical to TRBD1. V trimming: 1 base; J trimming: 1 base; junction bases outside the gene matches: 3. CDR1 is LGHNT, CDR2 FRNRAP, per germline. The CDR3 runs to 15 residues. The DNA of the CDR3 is TGTGCTAGTGGTTTGGGACAGGGTTTTAACTATGGCTACACCTTC. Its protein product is CASGLGQGFNYGYTF.

This CDR3 reads CASSPRTSLRETQYF. In DNA form, the CDR3 reads TGCGCCAGCAGCCCCCGGACTAGTTTGCGGGAGACCCAGTACTTC. The chain recombines TRBV4-3 with TRBJ2-5; TRBD2 aligns across 7 bases. The CDR3 runs 15 residues. Germline V gene data show CDR1 as LGHNA and CDR2 as YSLEER. V was pared by 4 bases and J by 5 bases, with 10 bases of the junction left unmatched.

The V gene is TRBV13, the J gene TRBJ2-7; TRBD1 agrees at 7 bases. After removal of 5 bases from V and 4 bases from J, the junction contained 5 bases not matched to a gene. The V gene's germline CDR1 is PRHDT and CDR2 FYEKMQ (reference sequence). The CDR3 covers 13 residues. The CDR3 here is CASSLKQGYEQYF. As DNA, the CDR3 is TGTGCCAGCAGCCTGAAACAGGGGTACGAGCAGTACTTC.

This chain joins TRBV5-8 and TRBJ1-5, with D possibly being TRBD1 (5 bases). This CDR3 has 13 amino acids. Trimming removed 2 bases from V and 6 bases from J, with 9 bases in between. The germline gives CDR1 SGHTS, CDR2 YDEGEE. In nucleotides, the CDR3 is TGTGCCAGCAGCTTCCAGGGAGGTCAGCCCCAGCATTTT. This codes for CASSFQGGQPQHF.

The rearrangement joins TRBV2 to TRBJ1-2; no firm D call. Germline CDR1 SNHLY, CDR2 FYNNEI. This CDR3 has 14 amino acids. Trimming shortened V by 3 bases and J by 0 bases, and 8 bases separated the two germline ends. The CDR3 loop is CASSDVPANYGYTF. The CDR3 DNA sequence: TGTGCCAGCAGTGACGTCCCGGCTAACTATGGCTACACCTTC. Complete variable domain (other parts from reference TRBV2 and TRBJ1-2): EPEVTQTPSHQVTQMGQEVILRCVPISNHLYFYWYRQILGQKVEFLVSFYNNEISEKSEIFDDQFSVERPDGSNFTLKIRSTKLEDSAMYFCASSDVPANYGYTFGSGTRLTVV.

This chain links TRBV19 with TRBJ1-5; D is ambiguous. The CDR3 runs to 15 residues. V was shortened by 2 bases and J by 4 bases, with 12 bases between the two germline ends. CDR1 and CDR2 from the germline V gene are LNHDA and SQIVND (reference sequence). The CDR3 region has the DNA TGTGCCAGTAGTATAATGGCCGGGTCTAATCAGCCCCAGCATTTT. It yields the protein CASSIMAGSNQPQHF.

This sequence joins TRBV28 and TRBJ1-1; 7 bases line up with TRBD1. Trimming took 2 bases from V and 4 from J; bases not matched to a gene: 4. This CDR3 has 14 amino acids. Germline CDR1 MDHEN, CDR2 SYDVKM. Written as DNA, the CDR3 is TGTGCCAGCAGTTTAGGGGGACAGATCACTGAAGCTTTCTTT. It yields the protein CASSLGGQITEAFF.